The 6 T cell receptor beta chains reported below all come from one sample, sequenced in a study of blood T cell repertoires in COVID-19. Clones were read by immunoSEQ multiplex PCR, and TCRdb kept only the in-frame ones, dropping some. The profile shows around 440,000 clones, approximately 90% of them singletons. Sequenced input: peripheral blood. The receptors derive from a woman between 45 and 60 years old with COVID-19, enrolled during active disease.

The rearrangement uses TRBV3-1 (or the pseudogene TRBV3-2) and TRBJ2-7; 8 bases are a match to TRBD2. The length of the CDR3 is 14 residues. Germline values: CDR1 LGHDT, CDR2 YNNKEL (reference sequence). V gave up 3 bases and J gave up 5 bases; unmatched junction bases: 6. CDR3 sequence reads: CASSQERGKDEQYF. For the CDR3, the DNA is TGTGCCAGCAGCCAGGAGCGGGGGAAGGACGAGCAGTACTTC.

The rearrangement links TRBV11-2 to TRBJ2-7; unclear D gene. Germline V CDR1 and CDR2: SGHAT, FQNNGV. The CDR3 loop spans 14 amino acids. The germline V and J ends were trimmed by 0 bases and 3 bases, with 9 bases remaining between them. CDR3 coding DNA: TGTGCCAGCAGCTTAGATCGACTTGGCTACGAGCAGTACTTC. This translates into CASSLDRLGYEQYF.

This clone occurred a few times. The chain is built from TRBV12-3 or TRBV12-4 and TRBJ1-1; D possibly corresponds to TRBD1 (5 bases). The V and J ends lost 5 bases and 4 bases respectively, with 11 bases between them. The CDR3 contains 13 residues. CDR3 coding DNA: TGTGCCAGCAGTCCCTCAGGGTTCACTGAAGCTTTCTTT. It encodes CASSPSGFTEAFF.

The chain is built from TRBV6-5 and TRBJ1-6; D might be TRBD1 (6 bases). CDR1 and CDR2 from the germline V gene are MNHEY and SVGAGI. Trimming shortened V by 5 bases and J by 10 bases, and 15 bases separated the two germline ends. This CDR3 comprises 14 residues. CDR3 sequence: CASSLTGSRSPLHF. CDR3 DNA: TGTGCCAGCAGTCTTACAGGGAGTAGGTCACCCCTCCACTTT.

The chain couples TRBV2 to TRBJ1-4, with TRBD1 matching over 7 bases. The CDR3 sequence is 14 residues long. After removal of 4 bases from V and 4 bases from J, the junction contained 3 bases not matched to a gene. CDR1 SNHLY and CDR2 FYNNEI come from the germline V gene. The CDR3 DNA sequence: TGTGCCAGCAGTGGGGACAGAAGTAATGAAAAACTGTTTTTT. Its protein product is CASSGDRSNEKLFF. Using reference TRBV2 and TRBJ1-4 for the parts outside the CDR3, the full variable domain is EPEVTQTPSHQVTQMGQEVILRCVPISNHLYFYWYRQILGQKVEFLVSFYNNEISEKSEIFDDQFSVERPDGSNFTLKIRSTKLEDSAMYFCASSGDRSNEKLFFGSGTQLSVL.

CDR3 residues: CASSSGQTYEQYF. For the CDR3, the DNA is TGTGCCAGTAGTTCGGGACAAACCTACGAGCAGTACTTC. J is TRBJ2-7 and V is TRBV19, with D possibly being TRBD1 (6 bases). This CDR3 contains 13 residues. V gave up 5 bases and J gave up 2 bases, with 10 bases separating them. CDR1 is LNHDA, CDR2 SQIVND, per germline (reference sequence).